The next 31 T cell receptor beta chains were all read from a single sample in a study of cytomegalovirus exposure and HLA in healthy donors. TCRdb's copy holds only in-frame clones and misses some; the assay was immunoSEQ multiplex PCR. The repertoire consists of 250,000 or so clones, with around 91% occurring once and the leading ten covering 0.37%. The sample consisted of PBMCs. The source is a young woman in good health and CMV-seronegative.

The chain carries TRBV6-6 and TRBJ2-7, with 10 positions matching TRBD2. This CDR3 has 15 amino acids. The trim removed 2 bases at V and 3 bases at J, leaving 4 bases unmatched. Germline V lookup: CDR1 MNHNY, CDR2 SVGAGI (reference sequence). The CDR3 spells CASSYGASGGYEQYV. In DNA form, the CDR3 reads TGTGCCAGCAGTTACGGTGCTAGCGGGGGCTACGAGCAGTACGTC.

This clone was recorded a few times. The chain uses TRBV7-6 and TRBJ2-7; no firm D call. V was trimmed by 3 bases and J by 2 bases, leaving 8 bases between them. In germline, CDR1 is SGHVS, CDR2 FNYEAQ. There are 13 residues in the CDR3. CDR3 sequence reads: CASSFGQAYEQYF. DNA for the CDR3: TGTGCCAGCAGCTTTGGTCAGGCCTACGAGCAGTACTTC.

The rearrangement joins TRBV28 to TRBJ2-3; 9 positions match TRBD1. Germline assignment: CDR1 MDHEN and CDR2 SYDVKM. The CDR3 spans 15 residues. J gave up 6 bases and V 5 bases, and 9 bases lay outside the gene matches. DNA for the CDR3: TGTGCCAGCAGTCCACAGGGGGCGAGACGGGATACGCAGTATTTT. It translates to CASSPQGARRDTQYF. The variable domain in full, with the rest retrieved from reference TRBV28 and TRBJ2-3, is DVKVTQSSRYLVKRTGEKVFLECVQDMDHENMFWYRQDPGLGLRLIYFSYDVKMKEKGDIPEGYSVSREKKERFSLILESASTNQTSMYLCASSPQGARRDTQYFGPGTRLTVL.

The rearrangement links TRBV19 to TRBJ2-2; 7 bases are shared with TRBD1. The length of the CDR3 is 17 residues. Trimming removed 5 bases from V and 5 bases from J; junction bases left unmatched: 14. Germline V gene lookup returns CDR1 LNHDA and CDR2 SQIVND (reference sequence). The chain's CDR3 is CASSLRQGWGPTGELFF. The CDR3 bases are TGTGCCAGTAGTCTCCGACAGGGATGGGGACCAACCGGGGAGCTGTTTTTT.

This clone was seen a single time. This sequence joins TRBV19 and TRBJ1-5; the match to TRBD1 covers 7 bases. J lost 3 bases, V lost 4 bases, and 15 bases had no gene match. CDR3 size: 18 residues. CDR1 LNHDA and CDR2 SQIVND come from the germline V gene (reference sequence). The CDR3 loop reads CASSRMAPTGLVNQPQHF. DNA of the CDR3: TGTGCCAGTAGTAGAATGGCCCCGACAGGGCTCGTCAATCAGCCCCAGCATTTT.

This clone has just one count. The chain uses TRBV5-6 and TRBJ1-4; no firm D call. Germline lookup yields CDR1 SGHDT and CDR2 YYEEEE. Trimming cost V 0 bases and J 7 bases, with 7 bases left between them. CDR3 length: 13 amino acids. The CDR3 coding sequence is TGTGCCAGCAGCTTGGCAGCGGGTGAAAAACTGTTTTTT. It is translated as CASSLAAGEKLFF.

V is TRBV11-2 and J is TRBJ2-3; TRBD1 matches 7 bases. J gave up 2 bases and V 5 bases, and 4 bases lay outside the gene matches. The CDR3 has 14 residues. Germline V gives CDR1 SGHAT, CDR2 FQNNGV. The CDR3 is CASSLGGLTDTQYF. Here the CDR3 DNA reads TGTGCCAGCAGCCTAGGGGGCCTCACAGATACGCAGTATTTT.

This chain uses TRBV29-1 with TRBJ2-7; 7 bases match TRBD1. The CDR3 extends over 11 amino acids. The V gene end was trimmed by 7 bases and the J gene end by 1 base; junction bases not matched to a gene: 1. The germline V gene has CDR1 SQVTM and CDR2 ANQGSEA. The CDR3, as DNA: TGCAGCGGGGGACAGTCCTACGAGCAGTACTTC. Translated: CSGGQSYEQYF.

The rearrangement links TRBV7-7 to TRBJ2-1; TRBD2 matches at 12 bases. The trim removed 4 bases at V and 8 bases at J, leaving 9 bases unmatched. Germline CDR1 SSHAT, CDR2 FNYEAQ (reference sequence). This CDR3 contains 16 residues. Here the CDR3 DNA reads TGTGCCAGCAGCTCCGGACTAGCGGGGCCCAACGATGAGCAGTTCTTC. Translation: CASSSGLAGPNDEQFF.

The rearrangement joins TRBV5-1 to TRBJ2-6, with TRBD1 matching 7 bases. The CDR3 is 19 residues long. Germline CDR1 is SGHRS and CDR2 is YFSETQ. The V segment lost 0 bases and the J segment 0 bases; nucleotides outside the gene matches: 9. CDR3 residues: CASSLGTGGTISGANVLTF. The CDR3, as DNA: TGCGCCAGCAGCTTGGGGACAGGCGGTACCATCTCTGGGGCCAACGTCCTGACTTTC. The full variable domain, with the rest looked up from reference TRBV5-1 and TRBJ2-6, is KAGVTQTPRYLIKTRGQQVTLSCSPISGHRSVSWYQQTPGQGLQFLFEYFSETQRNKGNFPGRFSGRQFSNSRSEMNVSTLELGDSALYLCASSLGTGGTISGANVLTFGAGSRLTVL.

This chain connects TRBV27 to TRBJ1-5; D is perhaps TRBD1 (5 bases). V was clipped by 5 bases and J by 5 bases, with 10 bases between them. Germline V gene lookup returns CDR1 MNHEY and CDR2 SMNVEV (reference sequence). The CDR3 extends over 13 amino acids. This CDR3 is CASSPGRDQPQHF. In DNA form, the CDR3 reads TGTGCCAGCAGTCCAGGGAGGGATCAGCCCCAGCATTTT.

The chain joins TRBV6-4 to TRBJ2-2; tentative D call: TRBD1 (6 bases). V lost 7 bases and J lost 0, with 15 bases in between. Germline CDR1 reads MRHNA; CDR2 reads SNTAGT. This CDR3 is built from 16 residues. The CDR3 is CASMDSLYSNTGELFF. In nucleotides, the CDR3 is TGTGCCAGCATGGACAGCTTATATTCGAACACCGGGGAGCTGTTTTTT.

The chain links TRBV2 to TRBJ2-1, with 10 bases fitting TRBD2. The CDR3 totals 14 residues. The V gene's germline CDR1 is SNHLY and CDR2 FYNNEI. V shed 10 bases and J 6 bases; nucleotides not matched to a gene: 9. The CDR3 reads CATKAGGPSNEQFF. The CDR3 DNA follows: TGTGCCACAAAAGCGGGGGGGCCGTCCAATGAGCAGTTCTTC.

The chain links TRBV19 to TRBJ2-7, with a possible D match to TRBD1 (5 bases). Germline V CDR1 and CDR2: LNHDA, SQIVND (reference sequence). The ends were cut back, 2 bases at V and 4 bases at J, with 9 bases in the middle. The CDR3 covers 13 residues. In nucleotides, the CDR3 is TGTGCCAGTAGTATACAGGGCGGATACGAGCAGTACGTC. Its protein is CASSIQGGYEQYV.

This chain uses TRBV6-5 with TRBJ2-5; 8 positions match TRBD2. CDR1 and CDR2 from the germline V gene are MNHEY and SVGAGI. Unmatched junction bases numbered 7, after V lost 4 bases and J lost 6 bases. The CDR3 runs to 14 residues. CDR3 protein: CASSSAGGGKTQYF. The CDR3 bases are TGTGCCAGCAGTTCCGCGGGGGGCGGGAAGACCCAGTACTTC.

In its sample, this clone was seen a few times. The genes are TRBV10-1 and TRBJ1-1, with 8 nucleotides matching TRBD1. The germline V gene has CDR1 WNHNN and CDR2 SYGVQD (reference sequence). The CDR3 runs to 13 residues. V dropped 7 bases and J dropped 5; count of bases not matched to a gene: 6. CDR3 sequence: CASMGTGQTEAFF. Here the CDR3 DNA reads TGCGCCAGCATGGGGACAGGACAAACTGAAGCTTTCTTT.

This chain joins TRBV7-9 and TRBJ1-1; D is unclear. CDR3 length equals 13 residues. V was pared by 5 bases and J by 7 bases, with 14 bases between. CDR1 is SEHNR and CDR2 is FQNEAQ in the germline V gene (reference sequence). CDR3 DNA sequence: TGTGCCAGCAGCCCGAGAGAGCGGCGTGAAGCTTTCTTT. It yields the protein CASSPRERREAFF.

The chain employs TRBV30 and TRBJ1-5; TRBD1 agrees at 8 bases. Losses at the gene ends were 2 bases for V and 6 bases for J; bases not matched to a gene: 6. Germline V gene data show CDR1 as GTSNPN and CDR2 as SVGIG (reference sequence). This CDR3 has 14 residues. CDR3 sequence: CAWSLGQGPQPQHF. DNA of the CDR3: TGTGCCTGGAGTCTAGGACAGGGTCCTCAGCCCCAGCATTTT.

CDR3 DNA: TGTGCCAGTCTAGATCGCGCGACCTACGAGCAGTACTTC. Translating it yields CASLDRATYEQYF. The genes are TRBV5-4 and TRBJ2-7, with D unclear. V dropped 8 bases and J dropped 2 bases, with 14 bases sitting between them. Germline CDR1 and CDR2: SGHNT and YYREEE (reference sequence). The length of the CDR3 is 13 residues.

The CDR3 spells CATSRGTGGGNQPQHF. The CDR3 bases are TGTGCCACCAGCAGAGGAACAGGGGGCGGCAATCAGCCCCAGCATTTT. The chain is built from TRBV15 and TRBJ1-5, with 9 bases lining up with TRBD1. V shed 1 base and J 2 bases; nucleotides not matched to a gene: 3. The germline CDR1 and CDR2 sequences are LNHNV and YYDKDF (reference sequence). The CDR3 contains 16 residues.

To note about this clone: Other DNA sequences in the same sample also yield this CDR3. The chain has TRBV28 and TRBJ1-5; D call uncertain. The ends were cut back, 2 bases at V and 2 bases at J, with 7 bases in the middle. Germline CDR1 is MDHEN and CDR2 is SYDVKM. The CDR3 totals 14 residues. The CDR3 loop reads CASSLGQGNQPQHF. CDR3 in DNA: TGTGCCAGCAGTTTAGGGCAGGGCAATCAGCCCCAGCATTTT.

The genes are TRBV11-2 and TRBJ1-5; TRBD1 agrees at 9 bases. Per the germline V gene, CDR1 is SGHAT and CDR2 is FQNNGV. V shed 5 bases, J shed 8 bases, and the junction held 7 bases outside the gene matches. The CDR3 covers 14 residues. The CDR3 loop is CASSLTGGSEPQHF. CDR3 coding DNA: TGTGCCAGCAGCCTGACAGGGGGATCGGAGCCCCAGCATTTT.

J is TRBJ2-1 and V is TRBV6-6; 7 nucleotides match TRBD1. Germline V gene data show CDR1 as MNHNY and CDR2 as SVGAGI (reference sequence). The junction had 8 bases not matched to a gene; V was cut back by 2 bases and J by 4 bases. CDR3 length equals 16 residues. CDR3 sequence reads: CASSYPGQQSYNEQFF. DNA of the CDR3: TGTGCCAGCAGTTACCCGGGACAGCAATCTTACAATGAGCAGTTCTTC.

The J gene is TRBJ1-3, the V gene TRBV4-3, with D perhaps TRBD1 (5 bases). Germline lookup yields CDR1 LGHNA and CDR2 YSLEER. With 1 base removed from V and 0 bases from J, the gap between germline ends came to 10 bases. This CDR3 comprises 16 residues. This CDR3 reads CASSQVIGDSGNTIYF. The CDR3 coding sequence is TGCGCCAGCAGCCAAGTTATAGGGGACTCTGGAAACACCATATATTTT.

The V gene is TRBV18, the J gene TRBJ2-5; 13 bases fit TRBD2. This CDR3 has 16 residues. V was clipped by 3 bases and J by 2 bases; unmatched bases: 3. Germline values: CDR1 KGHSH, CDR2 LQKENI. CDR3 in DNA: TGTGCCAGCTCACCCGGACTAGCGGGGGAACAAGAGACCCAGTACTTC. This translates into CASSPGLAGEQETQYF.

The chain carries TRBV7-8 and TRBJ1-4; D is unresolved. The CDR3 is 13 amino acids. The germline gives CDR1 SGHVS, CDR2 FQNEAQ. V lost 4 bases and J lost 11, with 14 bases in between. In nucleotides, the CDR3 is TGTGCCAGCAGCTCCGACCCGGGGAGTAAACTGTTTTTT. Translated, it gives CASSSDPGSKLFF.

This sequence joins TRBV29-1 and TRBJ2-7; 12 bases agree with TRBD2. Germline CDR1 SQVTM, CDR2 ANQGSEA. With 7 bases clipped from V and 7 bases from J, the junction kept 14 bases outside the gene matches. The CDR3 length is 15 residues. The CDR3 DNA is TGCAGCGCCCTACTGACTAGCGGGGGTTTGCGGGAGCAGTACTTC. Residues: CSALLTSGGLREQYF.

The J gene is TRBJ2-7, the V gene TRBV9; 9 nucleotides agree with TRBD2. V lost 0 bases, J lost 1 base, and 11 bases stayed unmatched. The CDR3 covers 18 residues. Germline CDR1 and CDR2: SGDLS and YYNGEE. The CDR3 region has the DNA TGTGCCAGCAGCGTAGTTCCCCTTGGCCTAGCGGGGTCCTACGAGCAGTACTTC. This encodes CASSVVPLGLAGSYEQYF.

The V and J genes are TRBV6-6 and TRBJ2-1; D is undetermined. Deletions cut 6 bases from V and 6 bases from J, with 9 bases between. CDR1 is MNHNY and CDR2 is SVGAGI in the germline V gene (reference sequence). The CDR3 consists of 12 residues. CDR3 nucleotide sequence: TGTGCCAGCAGGTTCGAGCGCAATGAGCAGTTCTTC. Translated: CASRFERNEQFF.

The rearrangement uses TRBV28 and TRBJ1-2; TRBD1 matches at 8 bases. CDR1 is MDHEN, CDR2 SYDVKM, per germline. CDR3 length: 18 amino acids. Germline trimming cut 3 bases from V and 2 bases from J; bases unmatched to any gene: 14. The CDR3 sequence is CASSFPLELTGANYGYTF. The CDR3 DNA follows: TGTGCCAGCAGTTTTCCCCTCGAATTGACAGGGGCCAACTATGGCTACACCTTC.

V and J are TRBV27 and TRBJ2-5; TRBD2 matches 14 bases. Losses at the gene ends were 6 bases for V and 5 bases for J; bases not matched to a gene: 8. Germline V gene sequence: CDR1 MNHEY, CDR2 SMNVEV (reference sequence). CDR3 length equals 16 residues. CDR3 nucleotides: TGTGCCAGCAGGGGACTAGCGGGGGATCAAGAGGAGACCCAGTACTTC. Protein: CASRGLAGDQEETQYF.